This T cell receptor beta chain was identified in a study of T cells in Graves' hyperthyroidism and ophthalmopathy. This clonotype was picked up a small number of times. Amplification of TCR beta CDR3 regions used RNA as the template. Carried out on the TCR CDR3, a first-round RT-PCR used the HTBI primer set. A single record per CDR3 protein comes from TCRdb applying MiXCR to the multiplex PCR reads. Of hundreds of thousands of distinct CDR3 sequences listed, 14% are singletons. The V and J ends lost 2 bases and 6 bases respectively, with 14 bases between them. The CDR3 contains 15 residues. Germline-derived CDR1 and CDR2 are MGHRA and YSYEKL. An approximately 9.8 ml volume of fresh peripheral blood provided the PBMCs.

Input material: blood. The receptor was derived from a woman aged 18-30 years with Graves' hyperthyroidism. This chain uses TRBV4-1 with TRBJ1-5; D perhaps matches TRBD1 (6 bases). CDR3 coding DNA: TGCGCCAGCAGCCAACTTGGGGGGGCGGGTCAGCCCCAGCATTTT. This encodes CASSQLGGAGQPQHF.